The 21 T cell receptor beta chains reported below all come from one sample, sequenced in a study of T cell responses to AZD1222 COVID-19 vaccine. Some clones are missing from TCRdb's copy, which holds only in-frame ones; the method was immunoSEQ multiplex PCR. The sample shows approximately 110,000 clones, approximately 90% of them seen only once. Material: peripheral blood, obtained on day 0 of AZD1222 vaccination. All receptors derive from an adult in good health.

The V gene is TRBV6-2 or TRBV6-3, the J gene TRBJ1-5; maybe TRBD1 (6 bases). V was clipped by 3 bases and J by 2 bases, with 17 bases between them. This CDR3 region has 17 residues. CDR1 is MNHEY and CDR2 is SVGEGT in the germline V gene. The CDR3 region has the DNA TGTGCCAGCAGTTATCCCCAGGACAGCCTGGGCAATCAGCCCCAGCATTTT. Protein product: CASSYPQDSLGNQPQHF.

The chain has TRBV12-3 or TRBV12-4 and TRBJ1-5; TRBD1 might be the D (5 bases). Trimming stripped 1 base from V and 9 bases from J, with 10 bases between. This CDR3 has 13 residues. As DNA, the CDR3 is TGTGCCAGCAGTTTAGGGGACGGGACGCCCCAGCATTTT. Amino acid sequence: CASSLGDGTPQHF.

The V call is TRBV2, the J call TRBJ2-7; D uncertain. Germline V gives CDR1 SNHLY, CDR2 FYNNEI. The ends were cut back, 7 bases at V and 6 bases at J, with 10 bases in the middle. The CDR3 loop spans 11 amino acids. CDR3 protein: CASISSLEQYV. CDR3 DNA: TGTGCCAGCATATCATCCCTCGAGCAGTACGTC.

V and J are TRBV7-9 and TRBJ1-6, with TRBD1 matching 7 bases. V was pared by 4 bases and J by 13 bases, with 19 bases of the junction left unmatched. CDR3 length: 17 residues. Germline CDR1 and CDR2: SEHNR and FQNEAQ (reference sequence). CDR3 sequence (DNA): TGTGCCAGCAGCTCGCAAATCCGGGGGGACAGCTTGACTCCCCTCCACTTT. It codes for CASSSQIRGDSLTPLHF.

In regard to this clone: An end of the junction differs from the germline gene, which may be a read error. The chain uses TRBV6-2 or TRBV6-3 and TRBJ1-2; no definite D call. Germline values: CDR1 MNHEY, CDR2 SVGEGT. There are 15 residues in the CDR3. The DNA for the CDR3 is TGTGCCAGCAGTGCCCGGACTCTTTCTAATTATGGCTACACCTTC. Protein product: CASSARTLSNYGYTF.

This chain connects TRBV6-2 or TRBV6-3 to TRBJ2-1; D could derive from TRBD1 or TRBD2 (5 bases each). Between the trimmed V and J ends, which lost 6 bases and 4 bases, there was a span of 16 bases. The V gene's germline CDR1 is MNHEY and CDR2 SVGEGT. There are 15 residues in the CDR3. The DNA of the CDR3 is TGTGCCAGCAGCCTGGGGGAACGGAGATACAATGAGCAGTTCTTC. Its protein is CASSLGERRYNEQFF.

The gene calls are TRBV15 and TRBJ1-5; 7 nucleotides align to TRBD1. The CDR3 is made up of 16 amino acids. Germline CDR1 and CDR2: LNHNV and YYDKDF (reference sequence). Unmatched junction bases numbered 7, after V lost 2 bases and J lost 3 bases. The CDR3 nucleotides read TGTGCCACCAGCAGATCCGGGGACAGAAACAATCAGCCCCAGCATTTT. Its translation is CATSRSGDRNNQPQHF.

The rearrangement links TRBV5-6 to TRBJ2-2; 8 bases map to TRBD2. V was clipped by 4 bases and J by 1 base; unmatched bases: 12. Per the germline V gene, CDR1 is SGHDT and CDR2 is YYEEEE. The CDR3 has 18 residues. The chain's CDR3 is CASSNRVLAGQNTGELFF. The CDR3 nucleotides read TGTGCCAGCAGCAACCGGGTCCTAGCGGGCCAGAACACCGGGGAGCTGTTTTTT. The whole variable domain, remainder taken from reference TRBV5-6 and TRBJ2-2, is DAGVTQSPTHLIKTRGQQVTLRCSPKSGHDTVSWYQQALGQGPQFIFQYYEEEERQRGNFPDRFSGHQFPNYSSELNVNALLLGDSALYLCASSNRVLAGQNTGELFFGEGSRLTVL.

This chain links TRBV6-4 with TRBJ1-5; D remains unclear. Trimming stripped 4 bases from V and 5 bases from J, with 9 bases between. From germline, CDR1 is MRHNA and CDR2 SNTAGT. The CDR3 has 13 residues. The DNA of the CDR3 is TGTGCCAGCAGTGGGGCCCTTTATCAGCCCCAGCATTTT. Protein sequence: CASSGALYQPQHF.

V is TRBV2 and J is TRBJ1-2; 7 bases agree with TRBD1. The CDR3 runs 14 residues. V shed 3 bases and J 5 bases; nucleotides not matched to a gene: 6. Germline values: CDR1 SNHLY, CDR2 FYNNEI. The CDR3 here is CASSERGTVYGYTF. CDR3 bases: TGTGCCAGCAGTGAGAGGGGGACAGTTTATGGCTACACCTTC.

The DNA for the CDR3 is TGTGCCAGCAGCAATGTACTAGCGGGCCTCTCCTACAATGAGCAGTTCTTC. Its protein is CASSNVLAGLSYNEQFF. The genes are TRBV7-2 and TRBJ2-1; 9 bases match TRBD2. The J segment lost 0 bases and the V segment lost 5 bases, leaving 8 bases of the junction unmatched. The CDR3 extends over 17 amino acids. The germline V gene encodes CDR1 SGHTA and CDR2 FQGNSA.

The V gene is TRBV7-3, the J gene TRBJ2-1; D call uncertain. CDR1 SGHTA and CDR2 FQGTGA come from the germline V gene. V lost 1 base and J 0 bases, leaving 4 bases between the germline ends. The CDR3 runs to 14 residues. CDR3: CASSLSSSYNEQFF. DNA for the CDR3: TGTGCCAGCAGCTTAAGTTCCTCCTACAATGAGCAGTTCTTC.

The chain combines TRBV15 with TRBJ1-5; D unresolved. V was shortened by 1 base and J by 6 bases, with 4 bases between the two germline ends. CDR1 is LNHNV, CDR2 YYDKDF, per germline (reference sequence). The CDR3 contains 12 residues. CDR3 in amino acids: CATSRGVQPQHF. Here the CDR3 DNA reads TGTGCCACCAGCAGAGGGGTTCAGCCCCAGCATTTT.

The genes are TRBV6-1 and TRBJ1-6; D possibly corresponds to TRBD1 (5 bases). Germline-derived CDR1 and CDR2 are MNHNS and SASEGT. The germline V and J ends were trimmed by 0 bases and 4 bases, with 10 bases remaining between them. This CDR3 has 16 amino acids. The CDR3 DNA follows: TGTGCCAGCAGTGAAGCGCTGGGGGAATATAATTCACCCCTCCACTTT. Encoded protein: CASSEALGEYNSPLHF.

This clone has a single count. This rearrangement joins TRBV13 to TRBJ2-1; tentatively, D is TRBD2 (6 bases). CDR3 length: 13 residues. Per germline, CDR1 PRHDT and CDR2 FYEKMQ (reference sequence). V was cut by 5 bases and J by 6 bases, with 11 bases left in between. This chain's CDR3 is CASSNRDFNEQFF. The CDR3, as DNA: TGTGCCAGCAGCAATCGGGACTTCAATGAGCAGTTCTTC.

V gene TRBV30 combines with J gene TRBJ1-1; D is unresolved. With 0 bases removed from V and 2 bases from J, the gap between germline ends came to 10 bases. Germline CDR1 GTSNPN, CDR2 SVGIG (reference sequence). The CDR3 has 14 amino acids. The CDR3 is CAWSVGNSNTEAFF. The CDR3, as DNA: TGTGCCTGGAGTGTGGGGAACAGCAACACTGAAGCTTTCTTT. Looking up the rest from reference TRBV30 and TRBJ1-1 gives the full variable domain: SQTIHQWPATLVQPVGSPLSLECTVEGTSNPNLYWYRQAAGRGLQLLFYSVGIGQISSEVPQNLSASRPQDRQFILSSKKLLLSDSGFYLCAWSVGNSNTEAFFGQGTRLTVV.

This clone was seen a few times. This sequence joins TRBV18 and TRBJ1-1; no reliable D call. The CDR3 contains 13 residues. Per germline, CDR1 KGHSH and CDR2 LQKENI. The V end was cut by 2 bases, the J end by 6 bases, with 10 bases between. The chain's CDR3 is CASSPKTGAEAFF. The CDR3, as DNA: TGTGCCAGCTCACCAAAGACCGGTGCTGAAGCTTTCTTT.

The chain combines TRBV18 with TRBJ1-3; D perhaps matches TRBD1 (6 bases). Trimming took off 1 base at V and 0 bases at J, with 10 bases between the two ends. Per the germline V gene, CDR1 is KGHSH and CDR2 is LQKENI. The CDR3 runs 16 residues. CDR3 DNA: TGTGCCAGCTCACCACTAACGGGACACTCTGGAAACACCATATATTTT. Protein: CASSPLTGHSGNTIYF.

This clone appeared a few times. The V gene is TRBV15, the J gene TRBJ2-7, with 7 bases aligning to TRBD1. V lost 5 bases and J lost 7; bases outside the gene matches: 14. The CDR3 extends over 15 amino acids. Germline V gene lookup returns CDR1 LNHNV and CDR2 YYDKDF (reference sequence). CDR3 DNA sequence: TGTGCCACCAGCTTTCAACCGGGACAGCCGTGGGAGCAGTACGTC. Amino acids: CATSFQPGQPWEQYV.

This chain uses TRBV5-6 with TRBJ1-2; the D gene is possibly TRBD1 (5 bases). Germline-derived CDR1 and CDR2 are SGHDT and YYEEEE. V was cut by 5 bases and J by 0 bases, with 11 bases left in between. The CDR3 runs to 14 residues. The CDR3 reads CASSFSGPNYGYTF. CDR3 in DNA: TGTGCCAGCAGTTTCTCGGGGCCTAACTATGGCTACACCTTC.

The V gene is TRBV5-4, the J gene TRBJ1-1; maybe TRBD1 (6 bases). This CDR3 is 15 amino acids long. Trimming pared 3 bases from V and 4 bases from J, leaving 16 bases between. Per the germline V gene, CDR1 is SGHNT and CDR2 is YYREEE (reference sequence). The DNA for the CDR3 is TGTGCCAGCAGCTCGCAGACAGGTGTCGGCACTGAAGCTTTCTTT. Translated, it gives CASSSQTGVGTEAFF. Using reference TRBV5-4 and TRBJ1-1 for the parts outside the CDR3, the full variable domain is ETGVTQSPTHLIKTRGQQVTLRCSSQSGHNTVSWYQQALGQGPQFIFQYYREEENGRGNFPPRFSGLQFPNYSSELNVNALELDDSALYLCASSSQTGVGTEAFFGQGTRLTVV.